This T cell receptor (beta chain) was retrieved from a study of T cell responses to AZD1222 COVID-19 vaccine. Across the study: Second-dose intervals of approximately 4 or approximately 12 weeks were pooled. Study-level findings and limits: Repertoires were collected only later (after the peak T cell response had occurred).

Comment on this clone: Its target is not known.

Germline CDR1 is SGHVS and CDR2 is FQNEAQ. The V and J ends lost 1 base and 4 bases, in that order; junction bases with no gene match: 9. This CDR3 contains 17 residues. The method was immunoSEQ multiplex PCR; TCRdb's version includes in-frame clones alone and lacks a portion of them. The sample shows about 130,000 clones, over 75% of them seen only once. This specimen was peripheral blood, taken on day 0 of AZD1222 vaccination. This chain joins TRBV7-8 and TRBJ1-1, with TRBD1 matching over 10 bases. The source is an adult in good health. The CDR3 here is CASSLVPTGGTGTEAFF. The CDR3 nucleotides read TGTGCCAGCAGCTTAGTTCCGACAGGGGGCACGGGCACTGAAGCTTTCTTT.